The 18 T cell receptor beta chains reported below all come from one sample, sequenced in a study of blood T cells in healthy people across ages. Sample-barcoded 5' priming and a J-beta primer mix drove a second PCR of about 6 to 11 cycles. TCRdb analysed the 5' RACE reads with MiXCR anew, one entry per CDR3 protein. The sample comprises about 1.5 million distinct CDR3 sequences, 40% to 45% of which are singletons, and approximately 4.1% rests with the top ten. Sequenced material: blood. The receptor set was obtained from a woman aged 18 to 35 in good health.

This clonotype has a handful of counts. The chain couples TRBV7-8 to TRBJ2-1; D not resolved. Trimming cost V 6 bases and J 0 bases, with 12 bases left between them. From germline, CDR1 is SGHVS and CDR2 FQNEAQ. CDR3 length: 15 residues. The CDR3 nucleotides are TGTGCCAGCAGGGTCGCGCAAAGCTCCTACAATGAGCAGTTCTTC. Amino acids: CASRVAQSSYNEQFF. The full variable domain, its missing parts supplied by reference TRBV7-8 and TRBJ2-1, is GAGVSQSPRYKVAKRGQDVALRCDPISGHVSLFWYQQALGQGPEFLTYFQNEAQLDKSGLPSDRFFAERPEGSVSTLKIQRTQQEDSAVYLCASRVAQSSYNEQFFGPGTRLTVL.

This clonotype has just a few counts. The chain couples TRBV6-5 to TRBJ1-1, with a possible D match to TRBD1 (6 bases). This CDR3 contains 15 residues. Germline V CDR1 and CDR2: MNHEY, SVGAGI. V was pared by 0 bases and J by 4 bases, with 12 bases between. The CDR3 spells CASSYSTGGTTEAFF. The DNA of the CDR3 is TGTGCCAGCAGTTACTCGACCGGGGGCACCACTGAAGCTTTCTTT.

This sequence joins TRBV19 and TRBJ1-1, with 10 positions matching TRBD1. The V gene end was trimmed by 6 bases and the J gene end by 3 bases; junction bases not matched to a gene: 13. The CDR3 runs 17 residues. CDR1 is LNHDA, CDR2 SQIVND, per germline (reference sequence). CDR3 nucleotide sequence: TGTGCCAGTAGCCCCGGGACAGGGGTTCTTGGGGACACTGAAGCTTTCTTT. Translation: CASSPGTGVLGDTEAFF.

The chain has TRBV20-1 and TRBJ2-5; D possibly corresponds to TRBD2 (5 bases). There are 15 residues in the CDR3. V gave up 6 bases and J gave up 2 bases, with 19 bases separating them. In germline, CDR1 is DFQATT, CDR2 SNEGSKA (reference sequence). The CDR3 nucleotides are TGCAGTGCCCGGACGGCCAGCGGCGGACAAGAGACCCAGTACTTC. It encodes CSARTASGGQETQYF.

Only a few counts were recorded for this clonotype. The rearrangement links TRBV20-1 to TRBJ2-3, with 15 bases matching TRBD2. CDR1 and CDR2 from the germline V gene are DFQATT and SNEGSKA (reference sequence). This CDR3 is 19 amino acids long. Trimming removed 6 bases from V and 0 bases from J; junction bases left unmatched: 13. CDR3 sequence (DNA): TGCAGTGCGCCGGACTTTGGACTAGCGGGAGGGTTTAGCACAGATACGCAGTATTTT. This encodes CSAPDFGLAGGFSTDTQYF.

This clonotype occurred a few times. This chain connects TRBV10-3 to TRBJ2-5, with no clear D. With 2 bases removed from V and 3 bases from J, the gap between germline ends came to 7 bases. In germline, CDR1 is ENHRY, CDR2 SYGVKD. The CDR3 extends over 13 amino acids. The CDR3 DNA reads TGTGCCATCAGTGAGATTCCAAAAGAGACCCAGTACTTC. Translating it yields CAISEIPKETQYF.

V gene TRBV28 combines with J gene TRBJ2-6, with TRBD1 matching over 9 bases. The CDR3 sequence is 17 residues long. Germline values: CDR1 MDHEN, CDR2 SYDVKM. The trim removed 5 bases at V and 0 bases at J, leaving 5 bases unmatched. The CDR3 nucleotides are TGTGCCAGCAGTCTTGGGACAGGGCCCTCTGGGGCCAACGTCCTGACTTTC. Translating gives CASSLGTGPSGANVLTF. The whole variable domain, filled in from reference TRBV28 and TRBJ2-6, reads DVKVTQSSRYLVKRTGEKVFLECVQDMDHENMFWYRQDPGLGLRLIYFSYDVKMKEKGDIPEGYSVSREKKERFSLILESASTNQTSMYLCASSLGTGPSGANVLTFGAGSRLTVL.

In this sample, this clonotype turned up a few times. CDR3 coding DNA: TGTGCCAGCAGCCAAGATCCACTAGCGGCTTACAATGAGCAGTTCTTC. Its translation is CASSQDPLAAYNEQFF. This chain uses TRBV3-1 with TRBJ2-1, with 8 bases identical to TRBD2. Losses at the gene ends were 0 bases for V and 4 bases for J; bases not matched to a gene: 5. Germline V gene data show CDR1 as LGHDT and CDR2 as YNNKEL (reference sequence). The CDR3 consists of 16 residues.

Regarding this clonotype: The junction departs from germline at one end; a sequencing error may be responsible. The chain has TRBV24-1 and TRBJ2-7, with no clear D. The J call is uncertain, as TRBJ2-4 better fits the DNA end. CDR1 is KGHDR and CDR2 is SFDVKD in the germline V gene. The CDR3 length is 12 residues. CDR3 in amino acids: CASSWTKNIQYF. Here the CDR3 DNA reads TGTGCCTCCAGTTGGACCAAAAACATTCAGTACTTC.

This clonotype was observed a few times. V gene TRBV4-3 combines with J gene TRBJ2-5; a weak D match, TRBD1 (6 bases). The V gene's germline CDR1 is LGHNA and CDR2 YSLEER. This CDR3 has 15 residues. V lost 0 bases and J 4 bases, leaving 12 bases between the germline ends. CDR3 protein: CASSQDATGPETQYF. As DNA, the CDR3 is TGCGCCAGCAGCCAAGATGCCACAGGGCCAGAGACCCAGTACTTC.

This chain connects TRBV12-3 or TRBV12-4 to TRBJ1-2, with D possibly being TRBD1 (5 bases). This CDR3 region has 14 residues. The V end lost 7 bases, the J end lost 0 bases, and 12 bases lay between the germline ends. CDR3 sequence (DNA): TGTGCCAGCAACAATAGGGGAGCTAACTATGGCTACACCTTC. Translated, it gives CASNNRGANYGYTF.

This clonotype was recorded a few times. The CDR3 loop reads CASSGFVGYTF. The CDR3 DNA is TGTGCCAGCAGTGGATTCGTGGGCTACACCTTC. The V and J genes are TRBV25-1 and TRBJ1-2; no definite D call. Per the germline V gene, CDR1 is MGHDK and CDR2 is SYGVNS. The CDR3 spans 11 residues. Trimming took off 4 bases at V and 8 bases at J, with 8 bases between the two ends.

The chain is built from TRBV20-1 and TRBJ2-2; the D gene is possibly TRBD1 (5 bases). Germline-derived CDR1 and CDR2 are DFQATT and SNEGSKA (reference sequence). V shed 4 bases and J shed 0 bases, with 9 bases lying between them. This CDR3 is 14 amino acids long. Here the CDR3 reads CSATSGPNTGELFF. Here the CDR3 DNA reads TGCAGTGCTACATCAGGGCCGAACACCGGGGAGCTGTTTTTT.

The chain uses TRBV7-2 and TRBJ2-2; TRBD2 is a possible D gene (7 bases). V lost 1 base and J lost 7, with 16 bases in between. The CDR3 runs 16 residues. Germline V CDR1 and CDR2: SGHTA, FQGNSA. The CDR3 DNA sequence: TGTGCCAGCAGCTTAGGAGGGGGGGCACGTGGCGGGGAGCTGTTTTTT. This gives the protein CASSLGGGARGGELFF.

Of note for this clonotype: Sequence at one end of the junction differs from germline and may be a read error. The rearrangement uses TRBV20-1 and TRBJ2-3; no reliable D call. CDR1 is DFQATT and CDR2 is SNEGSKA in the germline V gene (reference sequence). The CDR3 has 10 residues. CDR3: CRASADTQYF. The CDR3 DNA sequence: TGCAGGGCTAGTGCAGATACGCAGTATTTT.

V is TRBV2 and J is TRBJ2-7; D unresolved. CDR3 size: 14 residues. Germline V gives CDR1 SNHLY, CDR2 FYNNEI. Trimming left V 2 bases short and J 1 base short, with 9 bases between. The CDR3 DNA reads TGTGCCAGCAGTGAAATTCGGCAATCCTACGAGCAGTACTTC. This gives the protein CASSEIRQSYEQYF. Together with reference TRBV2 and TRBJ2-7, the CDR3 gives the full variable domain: EPEVTQTPSHQVTQMGQEVILRCVPISNHLYFYWYRQILGQKVEFLVSFYNNEISEKSEIFDDQFSVERPDGSNFTLKIRSTKLEDSAMYFCASSEIRQSYEQYFGPGTRLTVT.

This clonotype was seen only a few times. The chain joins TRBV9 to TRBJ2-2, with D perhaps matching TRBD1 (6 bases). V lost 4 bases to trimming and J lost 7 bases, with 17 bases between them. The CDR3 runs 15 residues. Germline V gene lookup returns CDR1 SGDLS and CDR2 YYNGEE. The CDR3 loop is CASSPITTGIGELFF. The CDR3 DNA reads TGTGCCAGCAGCCCCATCACTACAGGGATCGGGGAGCTGTTTTTT.

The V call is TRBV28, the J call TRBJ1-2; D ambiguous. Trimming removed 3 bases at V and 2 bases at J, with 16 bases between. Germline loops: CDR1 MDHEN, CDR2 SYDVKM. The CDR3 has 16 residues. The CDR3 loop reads CASSFRRGVRNYGYTF. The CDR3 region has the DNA TGTGCCAGCAGTTTTCGACGTGGGGTACGGAACTATGGCTACACCTTC.